This TCR beta chain was identified during a study of T-cell reconstitution after alpha-beta-depleted transplantation in children. Study-level findings and limits: Several hundred rapidly expanded clones from non-depleted graft cells reportedly supplied alpha-beta T cells about two months post-transplant. T-cell counts and diversity at one year following transplant were attributed mainly to newly produced T cells.

Germline trimming cut 5 bases from V and 2 bases from J; bases unmatched to any gene: 3. Germline V gene data show CDR1 as DFQATT and CDR2 as SNEGSKA (reference sequence). The CDR3 consists of 14 residues. Worth noting for this clonotype: Its specificity is not known.

A library of TCRbeta sequences, prepared with unique molecular identifiers, was generated. Using its own MiXCR run on the PCR reads, TCRdb lists one record per CDR3 protein. The table includes about 120,000 distinct CDR3 sequences, 10% detected once. Material: PBMCs, obtained before TCRalphabeta/CD19-depleted stem cell transplant. The V gene is TRBV20-1, the J gene TRBJ2-1, with 10 nucleotides matching TRBD2. This TCR derives from a boy aged 2 to 10 with acute lymphoblastic leukemia, due to receive a stem cell transplant. The CDR3 nucleotides read TGCAGTGCTGGGACTAGCGAAACCTACAATGAGCAGTTCTTC. Protein: CSAGTSETYNEQFF.